These T cell receptor beta chains were read from a single sample in a study of response to subunit inactivated influenza vaccine. TCRdb re-called the RT-PCR reads with MiXCR, one entry per CDR3 protein. The sample has about 500,000 distinct CDR3 sequences, approximately 7.8% seen once. The sample in question was PBMCs from blood, obtained roughly 24 months after vaccination. The receptor source for this set is a man aged 45 to 75 who received an inactivated influenza vaccine. CDR3s leave out the opening cysteine and the closing phenylalanine or tryptophan. A D gene is named only where the DNA matches it firmly.

CDR3 protein: SAYLPGANTGELF; D gene: -; V gene: TRBV20-1; J gene: TRBJ2-2
CDR3 protein: ASSLARARWPDSYNEQF; D gene: -; V gene: TRBV5-1; J gene: TRBJ2-1
CDR3 protein: ASRPGTGLYTQY; D gene: TRBD1; V gene: TRBV7-9; J gene: TRBJ2-3
CDR3 protein: ASSQDLQGETQY; D gene: -; V gene: TRBV4-2; J gene: TRBJ2-5
CDR3 protein: SVVPVETQY; D gene: -; V gene: TRBV29-1; J gene: TRBJ2-5
CDR3 protein: ASSPSTGNNQPQH; D gene: -; V gene: TRBV18; J gene: TRBJ1-5
CDR3 protein: ASSAYPRDRTGELF; D gene: -; V gene: TRBV5-1; J gene: TRBJ2-2
CDR3 protein: ASSPSAGGGYNEQF; D gene: TRBD2; V gene: TRBV4-2; J gene: TRBJ2-1
CDR3 protein: ASSLRAGPQH; D gene: -; V gene: TRBV27; J gene: TRBJ1-5
CDR3 protein: ASSVGSGELF; D gene: -; V gene: TRBV9; J gene: TRBJ2-2
CDR3 protein: ASTHWGRAGPREQY; D gene: TRBD2; V gene: TRBV6-1; J gene: TRBJ2-7
CDR3 protein: ASSNRGGAPEAF; D gene: TRBD1; V gene: TRBV6-5; J gene: TRBJ1-1
CDR3 protein: ASSYRPGFYEQY; D gene: -; V gene: TRBV6-5; J gene: TRBJ2-7
CDR3 protein: ASRAWGNTEAF; D gene: -; V gene: TRBV6-1; J gene: TRBJ1-1
CDR3 protein: ASSYRGFYNEQF; D gene: -; V gene: TRBV6-5; J gene: TRBJ2-1
CDR3 protein: ASSPAPQGLGGNTIY; D gene: -; V gene: TRBV18; J gene: TRBJ1-3
CDR3 protein: ASSLGANQPQH; D gene: -; V gene: TRBV7-8; J gene: TRBJ1-5
CDR3 protein: ASSPFVAGELF; D gene: -; V gene: TRBV3-1; J gene: TRBJ2-2
CDR3 protein: ATSDRTSYEQY; D gene: TRBD1; V gene: TRBV15; J gene: TRBJ2-7
CDR3 protein: ASSVGGNTIY; D gene: -; V gene: TRBV9; J gene: TRBJ1-3
CDR3 protein: SVELRLKETQY; D gene: -; V gene: TRBV29-1; J gene: TRBJ2-5
CDR3 protein: ASSPGTGSDEQF; D gene: TRBD1; V gene: TRBV11-1; J gene: TRBJ2-1
CDR3 protein: ASSLPSGGRLLSTEAF; D gene: TRBD1; V gene: TRBV7-2; J gene: TRBJ1-1
CDR3 protein: ASSFANTETQY; D gene: -; V gene: TRBV12-3/TRBV12-4; J gene: TRBJ2-5
CDR3 protein: ASSPLSGGGGEQY; D gene: -; V gene: TRBV6-1; J gene: TRBJ2-7
CDR3 protein: ASSPGQRSYEQY; D gene: TRBD1; V gene: TRBV7-2; J gene: TRBJ2-7
CDR3 protein: ASSQGQVNSPLH; D gene: -; V gene: TRBV3-1; J gene: TRBJ1-6
CDR3 protein: ASSQAPGNQPQH; D gene: -; V gene: TRBV4-2; J gene: TRBJ1-5
CDR3 protein: ASSVQSGSGNTIY; D gene: -; V gene: TRBV9; J gene: TRBJ1-3
CDR3 protein: ASSYMAGETQETQY; D gene: TRBD2; V gene: TRBV6-2/TRBV6-3; J gene: TRBJ2-5
CDR3 protein: ASSVGLAGGETQY; D gene: -; V gene: TRBV9; J gene: TRBJ2-5
CDR3 protein: ASSLDGANVLT; D gene: -; V gene: TRBV5-1; J gene: TRBJ2-6
CDR3 protein: ATELAGGSNEQF; D gene: TRBD2; V gene: TRBV15; J gene: TRBJ2-1
CDR3 protein: AVKNVAGPAETQY; D gene: TRBD2; V gene: TRBV10-3; J gene: TRBJ2-5
CDR3 protein: ASSLDPGGYEQY; D gene: TRBD1; V gene: TRBV5-1; J gene: TRBJ2-7
CDR3 protein: ASSQDQGGMGTQY; D gene: -; V gene: TRBV3-1; J gene: TRBJ2-5
CDR3 protein: ASRGTGEYEQY; D gene: TRBD1; V gene: TRBV7-8; J gene: TRBJ2-7
CDR3 protein: ASSQQSTNTEAF; D gene: -; V gene: TRBV4-3; J gene: TRBJ1-1
CDR3 protein: ASSGLTGDKDQPQH; D gene: -; V gene: TRBV12-3/TRBV12-4; J gene: TRBJ1-5
CDR3 protein: ASSVEIQTWGNEQF; D gene: -; V gene: TRBV9; J gene: TRBJ2-1
CDR3 protein: ASSRGQGVDTQY; D gene: TRBD1; V gene: TRBV5-4; J gene: TRBJ2-3
CDR3 protein: ATSDLKGAAYNEQF; D gene: TRBD1; V gene: TRBV24-1; J gene: TRBJ2-1
CDR3 protein: ASSLAISETQY; D gene: -; V gene: TRBV7-6; J gene: TRBJ2-5
CDR3 protein: ASSQGLSRVLDEQY; D gene: -; V gene: TRBV3-1; J gene: TRBJ2-7